These 17 T cell receptor beta chains were sequenced from one sample in a study of blood T cells in healthy people across ages (dated by TCRdb to the mid-2010s). Library creation used 5' RACE. TCRdb lists the instrument as Illumina HiSeq 2500. The second PCR ran for roughly 6 to 11 cycles and used a J-beta primer mix along with a sample-barcoded 5' primer. The public reads were run again by TCRdb, first through fastp at Q25 and then through MiXCR, and only productive beta chains were kept. For every CDR3 protein sequence, its rows merge into one entry that carries the most common genes and DNA. This sample has almost 550,000 distinct CDR3 sequences in its table, and more than 20% of those were observed once. The ten largest make up approximately 8.7% of the sample. The same sample was also used in a study of T cells of mothers and their children.

Sequencing was carried out using blood. The receptors come from a boy between 10 and 17 years old in good health.

This chain uses TRBV29-1 with TRBJ2-7; 8 nucleotides match TRBD1. Germline V gives CDR1 SQVTM, CDR2 ANQGSEA. V lost 4 bases to trimming and J lost 2 bases; unmatched junction nucleotides: 4. The length of the CDR3 is 13 residues. DNA for the CDR3: TGCAGCGTTGGGACAGGGTCCCCCTACGAGCAGTACTTC. Translated: CSVGTGSPYEQYF.

The chain has TRBV7-8 and TRBJ2-3; TRBD1 aligns across 8 bases. The CDR3 is 16 amino acids. From germline, CDR1 is SGHVS and CDR2 FQNEAQ. The V gene end was trimmed by 5 bases and the J gene end by 4 bases; junction bases not matched to a gene: 11. CDR3 residues: CASSPTSGGSSDTQYF. CDR3 bases: TGTGCCAGCAGCCCGACTTCAGGGGGCAGTTCAGATACGCAGTATTTT.

This chain links TRBV7-9 with TRBJ2-5; TRBD2 agrees at 10 bases. Trimming at V came to 5 bases and at J to 2 bases, leaving 5 bases not matched to a gene. CDR1 is SEHNR and CDR2 is FQNEAQ in the germline V gene (reference sequence). The CDR3 is 15 residues long. The CDR3 DNA sequence: TGTGCCAGCAGCATCGGAGCGGGGGGGCAAGAGACCCAGTACTTC. Its translation is CASSIGAGGQETQYF.

This chain links TRBV7-9 with TRBJ1-5, with D unclear. The CDR3 is made up of 13 amino acids. Per germline, CDR1 SEHNR and CDR2 FQNEAQ (reference sequence). The ends were cut back, 8 bases at V and 2 bases at J, with 10 bases in the middle. As DNA, the CDR3 is TGTGCCAGCCAAGGGCAACGCAATCAGCCCCAGCATTTT. Translated, it gives CASQGQRNQPQHF.

The chain employs TRBV28 and TRBJ1-3; D is unresolved. The length of the CDR3 is 14 residues. Trimming pared 3 bases from V and 0 bases from J, leaving 6 bases between. Germline CDR1 MDHEN, CDR2 SYDVKM. The CDR3: CASSFDGSGNTIYF. CDR3 sequence (DNA): TGTGCCAGCAGTTTCGATGGCTCTGGAAACACCATATATTTT.

This clonotype has a handful of counts. J is TRBJ2-3 and V is TRBV24-1; 8 bases line up with TRBD1. CDR3 length equals 15 residues. Trimming took 6 bases from V and 4 from J; bases not matched to a gene: 8. Germline V lookup: CDR1 KGHDR, CDR2 SFDVKD. The CDR3 sequence: CATSPGQGRADTQYF. The CDR3 DNA follows: TGTGCCACCAGTCCCGGACAGGGTCGCGCAGATACGCAGTATTTT.

A few counts support this clonotype. V usage is TRBV5-6 and J usage is TRBJ2-7; 7 nucleotides agree with TRBD1. The CDR3 length is 13 residues. Germline trimming cut 5 bases from V and 6 bases from J; bases unmatched to any gene: 8. The germline gives CDR1 SGHDT, CDR2 YYEEEE. The CDR3 loop reads CASSYDRAFEQYF. As DNA, the CDR3 is TGTGCCAGCAGTTACGACAGGGCGTTCGAGCAGTACTTC.

This chain uses TRBV7-9 with TRBJ1-4; D is possibly TRBD1 (6 bases). The CDR3 has 19 amino acids. The V end lost 5 bases, the J end lost 0 bases, and 22 bases lay between the germline ends. Germline lookup yields CDR1 SEHNR and CDR2 FQNEAQ (reference sequence). The CDR3 DNA reads as TGTGCCAGCAGCCGAAATCCGGTGGGGGGACATGCAACTAATGAAAAACTGTTTTTT. Residues: CASSRNPVGGHATNEKLFF.

The V gene is TRBV7-2, the J gene TRBJ2-5, with D possibly TRBD1 on 6 matching bases. Germline V lookup: CDR1 SGHTA, CDR2 FQGNSA. The CDR3 has 15 residues. Trimming shortened V by 5 bases and J by 3 bases, and 16 bases separated the two germline ends. CDR3 region: CASSISSGQKETQYF. The CDR3, as DNA: TGTGCCAGCAGCATCAGTTCGGGACAAAAAGAGACCCAGTACTTC.

The chain employs TRBV27 and TRBJ1-1; D ambiguous. Between the trimmed V and J ends, which lost 6 bases and 0 bases, there was a span of 11 bases. The CDR3 has 14 amino acids. Germline V gene sequence: CDR1 MNHEY, CDR2 SMNVEV (reference sequence). CDR3 bases: TGTGCCAGCAGCCCTTATGACATGAACACTGAAGCTTTCTTT. The encoded protein is CASSPYDMNTEAFF.

DNA of the CDR3: TGTGCCAGCAGTTTTGAGACAGCTAACACTGAAGCTTTCTTT. Protein sequence: CASSFETANTEAFF. The chain recombines TRBV28 with TRBJ1-1; D possibly corresponds to TRBD1 (5 bases). The CDR3 is 14 residues long. CDR1 and CDR2 from the germline V gene are MDHEN and SYDVKM. V lost 3 bases to trimming and J lost 2 bases, with 10 bases between them.

This clonotype has only a few counts. The chain uses TRBV7-3 and TRBJ2-5; D ambiguous. This CDR3 spans 13 amino acids. The germline V gene encodes CDR1 SGHTA and CDR2 FQGTGA. Trimming removed 5 bases from V and 4 bases from J, with 11 bases in between. The CDR3 DNA reads TGTGCCAGCAGCCCCACCGGGTCAGAGACCCAGTACTTC. Protein product: CASSPTGSETQYF.

This clonotype was counted at least ten times. The chain has TRBV7-2 and TRBJ2-5; the match to TRBD2 covers 7 bases. CDR3 size: 11 residues. Germline CDR1 SGHTA, CDR2 FQGNSA. The trim removed 8 bases at V and 5 bases at J, leaving 2 bases unmatched. The CDR3 sequence is CASFGGETQYF. The CDR3 DNA reads as TGTGCCAGCTTCGGGGGGGAGACCCAGTACTTC.

This clonotype was picked up a small number of times. The gene calls are TRBV6-2 or TRBV6-3 and TRBJ2-4; 10 bases align to TRBD1. In germline, CDR1 is MNHEY, CDR2 SVGEGT. The CDR3 has 17 amino acids. The J segment lost 5 bases and the V segment lost 6 bases, leaving 13 bases of the junction unmatched. The CDR3 bases are TGTGCCAGCAGAAAGAGGGACAGGGGTAGCGGCGAAAACATTCAGTACTTC. Translated: CASRKRDRGSGENIQYF.

This clonotype was observed at least ten times. The chain uses TRBV28 and TRBJ2-3; D gene ambiguous. Deletions cut 5 bases from V and 4 bases from J, with 10 bases between. CDR1 is MDHEN, CDR2 SYDVKM, per germline. This CDR3 spans 13 amino acids. Written as DNA, the CDR3 is TGTGCCAGCAGTCCCGGAAGGGCAGATACGCAGTATTTT. Its protein product is CASSPGRADTQYF.

The CDR3 sequence is CSARDAGGGDNSPLHF. The CDR3 DNA follows: TGCAGTGCTAGAGATGCAGGTGGGGGGGATAATTCACCCCTCCACTTT. The chain combines TRBV20-1 with TRBJ1-6, with D maybe TRBD1 (5 bases). The CDR3 is 16 residues long. V was cut by 0 bases and J by 5 bases, with 14 bases left in between. CDR1 is DFQATT and CDR2 is SNEGSKA in the germline V gene (reference sequence).

This rearrangement joins TRBV4-3 to TRBJ2-7; 10 positions agree with TRBD2. The DNA end lines up better with TRBJ2-5; the J call may be wrong. Germline V gene data show CDR1 as LGHNA and CDR2 as YSLEER. The CDR3 extends over 15 amino acids. CDR3 bases: TGCGCCAGCAGCCGGGGGACTAGCGCCCAAGAGACCCAGTACTTC. This encodes CASSRGTSAQETQYF.